The rows below give T cell receptor beta chains drawn from one sample of a study of OX40 agonist ivuxolimab in advanced cancers. Assay: immunoSEQ multiplex PCR; the TCRdb copy retains only in-frame clones and omits some. The sample contains some 68,000 clones, roughly four fifths of which appear only once. Specimen: CD4+ or CD8+ T cells sorted from blood, collected in a trial of the OX40 agonist ivuxolimab. Receptors were obtained from an adult with an advanced solid tumor such as melanoma, head and neck, liver or kidney cancer. Each CDR3 is given with its conserved first and last residue. D genes are given only for firm matches. Not all rows give a size; the values are once, few, many and, for expanded clones, a class.

-	TRBD2	TRBV6-1	TRBJ2-7	TGTGCCAGCGTACGGCGAGCGGGGATCGAGCAGTACTTC	CASVRRAGIEQYF
few	TRBD2	TRBV7-2	TRBJ2-1	TGTGCCAGCAGCCCAACTTCTAGCGGGGGGGCCAGGAATGAGCAGTTCTTC	CASSPTSSGGARNEQFF
-	-	TRBV5-6	TRBJ2-5	TGTGCCAGCAGCGGTGGTGGCAGGGCGGAGACCCAGTACTTC	CASSGGGRAETQYF
-	-	TRBV7-2	TRBJ1-5	TGTGCCAGCAGCCCCGCCAGCCTCAATCAGCCCCAGCATTTT	CASSPASLNQPQHF
-	TRBD1	TRBV29-1	TRBJ1-3	TGCAGCGTTGAGGACAGGGTCGGTAACACCATATATTTT	CSVEDRVGNTIYF
-	TRBD2	TRBV18	TRBJ2-1	TGTGCCAGCTCACCGCGGGGGGACGCCTACAATGAGCAGTTCTTC	CASSPRGDAYNEQFF
-	-	TRBV5-4	TRBJ2-2	TGTGCCAGCACCTCTGGAGAGGGGTACAACACCGGGGAGCTGTTTTTT	CASTSGEGYNTGELFF
-	-	TRBV6-6	TRBJ1-5	TGTGCCAGCGGCAAGAGTCAGCCCCAGCATTTT	CASGKSQPQHF
-	-	TRBV30	TRBJ2-2	TGTGCCTGGATTAACGGTCGTCGGAACACCGGGGAGCTGTTTTTT	CAWINGRRNTGELFF
-	TRBD1	TRBV5-5	TRBJ2-7	TGTGCCAGCAGCTTGGTCGGGACAGGGGTCACCTACGAGCAGTACTTC	CASSLVGTGVTYEQYF
-	-	TRBV11-2	TRBJ2-5	TGTGCCAGCAGCTTAGTTGAGACCCAGTACTTC	CASSLVETQYF
-	-	TRBV5-6	TRBJ2-7	TGTGCCAGCAGCTTACGACATCCCTACGAGCAGTACTTC	CASSLRHPYEQYF
once	-	TRBV6-1	TRBJ2-7	TGTGCCAGCAGTGAACATTCTAGCTACGAGCAGTACTTC	CASSEHSSYEQYF
-	-	TRBV30	TRBJ2-3	TGTGCCTGGAGTGCAAAGGAGACCAACACAGATACGCAGTATTTT	CAWSAKETNTDTQYF
-	-	TRBV11-2	TRBJ1-6	TGTGCCAGCAGTAACTGGGGTGGGGGGCGCTTCCCTAATTCACCCCTCCACTTT	CASSNWGGGRFPNSPLHF
few	-	TRBV11-2	TRBJ2-2	TGTGCCAGCAGCTTAGCCTCTAACACCGGGGAGCTGTTTTTT	CASSLASNTGELFF
-	-	TRBV18	TRBJ1-1	TGTGCCAGCTCGCGTACTGAGGGGGGCGCTGAAGCTTTCTTT	CASSRTEGGAEAFF
once	TRBD2	TRBV27	TRBJ2-1	TGTGCCAGCAGCATGACTAGCGGGGGCTACAATGAGCAGTTCTTC	CASSMTSGGYNEQFF
-	-	TRBV6-6	TRBJ1-5	TGTGCCAGCAGTTACTCTCCCCGAGGGGATCAGCCCCAGCATTTT	CASSYSPRGDQPQHF
-	-	TRBV7-8	TRBJ2-5	TGTGCCAGCAGCACGCAAACCCGGACCCAAGAGACCCAGTACTTC	CASSTQTRTQETQYF
once	TRBD2	TRBV19	TRBJ2-2	TGTGCCAGTGTTTCGCGGGGGGCGAACACCGGGGAGCTGTTTTTT	CASVSRGANTGELFF
-	-	TRBV6-6	TRBJ1-5	TGTGCCAGCCTTGGGAAGGAGGACGGACAGCCCCAGCATTTT	CASLGKEDGQPQHF
-	-	TRBV9	TRBJ1-1	TGTGCCAGCAGCCCAGGATACATGAACACTGAAGCTTTCTTT	CASSPGYMNTEAFF
few	TRBD1	TRBV7-7	TRBJ2-3	TGTGCCAGCAGCTTAACAGGGGGAACAGATACGCAGTATTTT	CASSLTGGTDTQYF
-	-	TRBV28	TRBJ2-3	TGTGCCAGCAGTTATTCTCCCCCTCTAGGATGGGCAGATACGCAGTATTTT	CASSYSPPLGWADTQYF
-	TRBD2	TRBV7-2	TRBJ2-3	TGTGCCAGCAGCCTAACTAGCGGGGGGGTCACAGATACGCAGTATTTT	CASSLTSGGVTDTQYF
-	TRBD1	TRBV28	TRBJ2-2	TGTGCCAGCAGCCCGTGGACAGGGGGCAACACCGGGGAGCTGTTTTTT	CASSPWTGGNTGELFF
few	-	TRBV19	TRBJ2-1	TGTGCCAGTAGTTTCAGGGGCCGATTTAATGAGCAGTTCTTC	CASSFRGRFNEQFF
-	-	TRBV27	TRBJ2-1	TGTGCCAGCCGGACAGTGGCCGCGCGGTACAATGAGCAGTTCTTC	CASRTVAARYNEQFF
-	-	TRBV5-1	TRBJ2-7	TGCGCCAGCAGCTCCGGACAAGACTACGAGCAGTACTTC	CASSSGQDYEQYF
-	-	TRBV4-1	TRBJ1-6	TGCGCCAGCAGCCAGCTTCACGCAGACAATTCACCCCTCCACTTT	CASSQLHADNSPLHF
-	-	TRBV7-6	TRBJ2-1	TGTGCCAGCAGCCCAACAGGGCTAGCCCCGTACAATGAGCAGTTCTTC	CASSPTGLAPYNEQFF
-	-	TRBV10-1	TRBJ1-1	TGCGCCAGCAGGGGGACCCTGAACACTGAAGCTTTCTTT	CASRGTLNTEAFF
-	TRBD1	TRBV7-8	TRBJ1-2	TGTGCCAGCAGCTTGGACAGGACTGAGGGCTACACCTTC	CASSLDRTEGYTF
-	TRBD1	TRBV15	TRBJ2-7	TGTGCCACCAGCCCTCGACGGACAGGGCTAAGGTGGGGGCAGTACTTC	CATSPRRTGLRWGQYF
-	-	TRBV5-6	TRBJ1-3	TGTGCCAGCAGCTTGGGGACGACGGTCTCTGGAAACACCATATATTTT	CASSLGTTVSGNTIYF
-	-	TRBV30	TRBJ2-5	TGTGCCTGGAAGTTCGGACACGGTAAATTTGGGGTGTACCAAGAGACCCAGTACTTC	CAWKFGHGKFGVYQETQYF
-	TRBD1	TRBV6-1	TRBJ2-5	TGTGCCAGCAGTGCGGGGACAGACTTGTACCAAGAGACCCAGTACTTC	CASSAGTDLYQETQYF
once	TRBD1	TRBV28	TRBJ2-7	TGTGCCAGCAAGAGTCCGACAGGGTCCTCCTACGAGCAGTACTTC	CASKSPTGSSYEQYF
-	-	TRBV7-8	TRBJ1-5	TGTGCCAGCAGCCAGATGAGAACACAAAGCAATCAGCCCCAGCATTTT	CASSQMRTQSNQPQHF
-	TRBD2	TRBV14	TRBJ2-3	TGTGCCAGCAGCCAAGAGGTGGCTAGCGGAGGTACGCAGTATTTT	CASSQEVASGGTQYF
-	TRBD1	TRBV7-2	TRBJ1-6	TGTGCCAGCAGCTTGACAGGGGCTGGGTCACCCCTCCACTTT	CASSLTGAGSPLHF
-	TRBD1	TRBV14	TRBJ1-2	TGTGCCAGCAGCCCCCACCCGGGACAGAGGGCCGGGGGCTATGGCTACACCTTC	CASSPHPGQRAGGYGYTF
-	TRBD1	TRBV6-1	TRBJ1-2	TGTGCCAGCAGTGAAATCGGGAGATTGGACAGGGCAGCTAACTATGGCTACACCTTC	CASSEIGRLDRAANYGYTF
-	-	TRBV7-9	TRBJ1-2	TGTGCCAGCAGCTTAGCTTGGGTGAACTATGGCTACACCTTC	CASSLAWVNYGYTF
-	TRBD1	TRBV5-4	TRBJ2-7	TGTGCCAGCAGCCCGACAGGACAGGGGTTCGACGAGCAGTACTTC	CASSPTGQGFDEQYF